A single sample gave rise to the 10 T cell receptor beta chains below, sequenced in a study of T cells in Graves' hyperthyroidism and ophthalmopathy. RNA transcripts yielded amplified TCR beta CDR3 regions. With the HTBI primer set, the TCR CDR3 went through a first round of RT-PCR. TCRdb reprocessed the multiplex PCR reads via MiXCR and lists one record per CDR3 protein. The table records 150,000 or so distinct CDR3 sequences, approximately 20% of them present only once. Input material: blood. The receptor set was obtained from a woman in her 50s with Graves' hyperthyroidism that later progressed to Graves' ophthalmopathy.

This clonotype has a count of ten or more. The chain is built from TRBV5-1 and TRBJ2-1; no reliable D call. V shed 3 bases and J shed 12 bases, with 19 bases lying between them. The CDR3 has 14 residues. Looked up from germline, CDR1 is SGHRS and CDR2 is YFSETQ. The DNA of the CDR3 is TGCGCCAGCAGCTCAGCCTCCTCTAACGCTCCGCAGTTCTTC. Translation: CASSSASSNAPQFF.

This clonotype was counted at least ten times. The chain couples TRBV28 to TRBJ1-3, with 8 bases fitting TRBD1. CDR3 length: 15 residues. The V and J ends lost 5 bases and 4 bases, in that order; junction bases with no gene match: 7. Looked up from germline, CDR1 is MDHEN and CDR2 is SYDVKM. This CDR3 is CASSNFNRGGNTIYF. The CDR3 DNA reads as TGTGCCAGCAGTAACTTCAACAGGGGGGGAAACACCATATATTTT. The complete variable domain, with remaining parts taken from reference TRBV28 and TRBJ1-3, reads DVKVTQSSRYLVKRTGEKVFLECVQDMDHENMFWYRQDPGLGLRLIYFSYDVKMKEKGDIPEGYSVSREKKERFSLILESASTNQTSMYLCASSNFNRGGNTIYFGEGSWLTVV.

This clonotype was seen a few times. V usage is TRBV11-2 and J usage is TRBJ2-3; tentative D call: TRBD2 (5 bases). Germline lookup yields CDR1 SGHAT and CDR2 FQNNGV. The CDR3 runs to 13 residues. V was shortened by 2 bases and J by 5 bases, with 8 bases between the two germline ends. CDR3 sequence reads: CASSLRGQDTQYF. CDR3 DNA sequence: TGTGCCAGCAGCTTAAGAGGGCAAGATACGCAGTATTTT.

CDR3 loop: CASSQVGSSTYEQYF. CDR3 sequence (DNA): TGTGCCAGCAGCCAAGTTGGCAGCTCGACCTACGAGCAGTACTTC. The chain links TRBV4-2 to TRBJ2-7, with D hard to call. This CDR3 is 15 amino acids long. V lost 1 base, J lost 2 bases, and 12 bases lay in between. Per germline, CDR1 LGHNA and CDR2 YNFKEQ.

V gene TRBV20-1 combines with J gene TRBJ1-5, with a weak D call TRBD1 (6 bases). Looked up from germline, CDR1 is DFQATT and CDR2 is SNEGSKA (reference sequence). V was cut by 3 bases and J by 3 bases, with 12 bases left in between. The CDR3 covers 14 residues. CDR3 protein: CSARGTKFNQPQHF. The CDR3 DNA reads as TGCAGTGCTAGGGGGACAAAATTCAATCAGCCCCAGCATTTT.

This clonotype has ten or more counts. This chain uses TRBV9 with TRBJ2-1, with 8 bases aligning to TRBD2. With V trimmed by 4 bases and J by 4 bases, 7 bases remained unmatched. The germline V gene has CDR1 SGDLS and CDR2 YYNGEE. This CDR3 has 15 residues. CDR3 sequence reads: CASSTSGSSYNEQFF. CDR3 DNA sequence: TGTGCCAGCAGCACAAGCGGGAGTTCTTACAATGAGCAGTTCTTC.

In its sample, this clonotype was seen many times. DNA for the CDR3: TGTGCCAGCAGCCAACCCGCGGGCAGAAACACCGGGGAGCTGTTTTTT. Translation: CASSQPAGRNTGELFF. The rearrangement uses TRBV3-1 and TRBJ2-2, with D tentatively TRBD2 (5 bases). Trimming left V 2 bases short and J 2 bases short, with 12 bases between. The CDR3 length is 16 residues. From germline, CDR1 is LGHDT and CDR2 YNNKEL (reference sequence). Filled out from reference TRBV3-1 and TRBJ2-2, the complete variable domain reads DTAVSQTPKYLVTQMGNDKSIKCEQNLGHDTMYWYKQDSKKFLKIMFSYNNKELIINETVPNRFSPKSPDKAHLNLHINSLELGDSAVYFCASSQPAGRNTGELFFGEGSRLTVL.

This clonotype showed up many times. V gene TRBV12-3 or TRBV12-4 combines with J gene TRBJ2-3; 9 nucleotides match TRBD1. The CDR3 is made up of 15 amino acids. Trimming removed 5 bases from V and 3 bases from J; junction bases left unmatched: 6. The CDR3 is CASSQRDRATDTQYF. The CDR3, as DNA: TGTGCCAGCAGTCAACGGGACAGGGCGACAGATACGCAGTATTTT.

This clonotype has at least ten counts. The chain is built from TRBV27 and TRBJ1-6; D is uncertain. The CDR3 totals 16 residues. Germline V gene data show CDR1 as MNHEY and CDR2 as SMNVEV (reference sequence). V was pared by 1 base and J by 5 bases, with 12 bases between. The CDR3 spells CASSLYSSLHNSPLHF. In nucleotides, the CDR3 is TGTGCCAGCAGTTTATATAGCAGTCTGCATAATTCACCCCTCCACTTT.

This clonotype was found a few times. CDR3 nucleotides: TGTGCCAGCAGCGTAGCGTATTCTGAGCAGTTCTTC. Amino acids: CASSVAYSEQFF. This chain links TRBV9 with TRBJ2-1; D is uncertain. Germline V gene sequence: CDR1 SGDLS, CDR2 YYNGEE. V lost 0 bases and J lost 9, with 7 bases in between. The CDR3 is 12 amino acids.